Sequencing of this TCR beta chain was carried out in a study of shared clonotypes between healthy human individuals. Study-wide results and caveats: A reduction in generation probabilities was seen for non-shared clonotypes relative to those shared by all four donors. The authors expected sequencing depth to affect clonotype sharing among donors. Larger estimated richness was generally recorded for naive subsets relative to memory subsets.

Cells designated naive CD8 were CD45RO-negative and were positively selected for CCR7, with terminally differentiated effector memory CD45RA+ cells excluded. Unmatched junction bases numbered 2, after V lost 1 base and J lost 4 bases. Germline V gene lookup returns CDR1 LGHNA and CDR2 YSLEER. The CDR3 contains 15 residues. To note about this clone: The antigen remains undetermined.

The genomic DNA of each subset was split evenly across several immunoSEQ plates. Sequenced by immunoSEQ multiplex PCR; TCRdb stores in-frame clones only, minus some. There are hundreds of thousands of clones in the sample; almost 95% occur only once, and around 24% lies in the top ten. Sequencing was performed on naive CD8+ T cells sorted from blood. The sequence came from a young man in good health. The chain has TRBV4-3 and TRBJ2-1; 9 nucleotides match TRBD1. CDR3 sequence: CASSQGTGVYNEQFF. As DNA, the CDR3 is TGCGCCAGCAGCCAAGGGACAGGGGTGTACAATGAGCAGTTCTTC.